The clone carrying this TCR beta chain was recorded many times. This record comes from a study of blood T cells in healthy people across ages. For the second PCR, which ran for roughly 6 to 11 cycles, a sample-barcoded 5' primer and a J-beta primer mix were used. TCRdb processed the 5' RACE reads anew with MiXCR; each CDR3 protein has one entry. The sample has a few hundred thousand distinct CDR3 sequences; over 45% are singletons. V was trimmed by 1 base and J by 10 bases, leaving 14 bases between them. Germline-derived CDR1 and CDR2 are SGHDN and FVKESK. The CDR3 totals 14 residues. Sequencing input: blood. This sequence joins TRBV14 and TRBJ2-1; D unresolved. This TCR was recovered from a man aged 60 to 69 in good health. The CDR3 DNA follows: TGTGCCAGCAGCCAAGCGACCGGCGGCGTGGAGCAGTTCTTC. It specifies CASSQATGGVEQFF.